These 11 T cell receptor beta chains originate from one sample sequenced in a study of regulatory T cells in long-lasting Graves disease. Combining iRepertoire HTBI primers with Arm-PCR of CDR3 regions, the authors built TCR beta libraries. In TCRdb, the multiplex PCR reads were re-called with MiXCR into one record per CDR3 protein. The sample records some 450,000 distinct CDR3 sequences, about a sixth being singletons. Regarding time point: newly diagnosed GD, antithyroid drugs for less than 3 months. Researchers made the TCR library from RNA that was extracted from PBMCs. A further study also used this sample, focusing on T cells in Graves' hyperthyroidism and ophthalmopathy.

Sample: peripheral blood mononuclear cells (PBMCs), taken at new diagnosis, from a patient treated with antithyroid drugs. The origin of the receptors is a woman in her 30s with Graves disease.

CDR3 residues: CASSSNRVAGVETQYF. The CDR3 nucleotides are TGTGCCAGTAGTTCTAACCGGGTTGCGGGAGTAGAGACCCAGTACTTC. This chain connects TRBV19 to TRBJ2-5; TRBD2 matches 7 bases. The CDR3 extends over 16 amino acids. Trimming took 5 bases from V and 4 from J; bases not matched to a gene: 13. The germline V gene encodes CDR1 LNHDA and CDR2 SQIVND (reference sequence). The full variable domain, completed using reference TRBV19 and TRBJ2-5, is DGGITQSPKYLFRKEGQNVTLSCEQNLNHDAMYWYRQDPGQGLRLIYYSQIVNDFQKGDIAEGYSVSREKKESFPLTVTSAQKNPTAFYLCASSSNRVAGVETQYFGPGTRLLVL.

Comments on this clonotype: A read error is possible here, since a much larger clone lies one base away. V gene TRBV7-2 combines with J gene TRBJ2-1, with 10 bases fitting TRBD2. Germline trimming cut 1 base from V and 9 bases from J; bases unmatched to any gene: 6. Germline assignment: CDR1 SGHTA and CDR2 FQGNSA. The CDR3 loop spans 15 amino acids. DNA of the CDR3: TGTGCCAGCAGCTTAGGGGGACTAGCGAAGAGTGAGCAGTTCTTC. This translates into CASSLGGLAKSEQFF.

This rearrangement joins TRBV28 to TRBJ2-1; TRBD2 aligns across 8 bases. This CDR3 has 15 residues. V was clipped by 4 bases and J by 6 bases; unmatched bases: 8. Germline-derived CDR1 and CDR2 are MDHEN and SYDVKM. CDR3: CASSSIAGMVNEQFF. Here the CDR3 DNA reads TGTGCCAGCAGTTCTATAGCGGGAATGGTCAATGAGCAGTTCTTC.

This clonotype was counted many times. The V gene is TRBV11-3, the J gene TRBJ2-3, with D hard to call. Germline-derived CDR1 and CDR2 are SGHNT and YENEEA. This CDR3 has 14 residues. V was clipped by 5 bases and J by 0 bases, with 9 bases between them. The CDR3 region is CASSPSSSTDTQYF. CDR3 in DNA: TGTGCCAGCAGCCCAAGCTCTAGCACAGATACGCAGTATTTT.

The chain has TRBV24-1 and TRBJ2-2; 8 nucleotides line up with TRBD1. CDR1 and CDR2 (germline): KGHDR, SFDVKD. This CDR3 is 15 amino acids long. J was trimmed by 2 bases and V by 9 bases; bases with no gene match: 7. CDR3 DNA sequence: TGTGCCACCTGCAGGACAGGGATTAACACCGGGGAGCTGTTTTTT. This translates into CATCRTGINTGELFF.

This clonotype was detected many times. This CDR3 is CASSPQTGAGNTIYF. DNA of the CDR3: TGTGCCAGCAGCCCTCAGACAGGGGCTGGAAACACCATATATTTT. V is TRBV7-2 and J is TRBJ1-3; 8 nucleotides match TRBD1. Germline V CDR1 and CDR2: SGHTA, FQGNSA. This CDR3 region has 15 residues. Trimming at V came to 5 bases and at J to 2 bases, leaving 5 bases not matched to a gene.

This clonotype was detected many times. The chain is built from TRBV7-9 and TRBJ1-1; possible D gene TRBD1, 5 bases. CDR1 and CDR2 (germline): SEHNR, FQNEAQ (reference sequence). V gave up 4 bases and J gave up 10 bases, with 22 bases separating them. CDR3 length: 15 residues. The CDR3 region has the DNA TGTGCCAGCAGCTCATACACCCGGGACGGTTCTCGAGCTTTCTTT. Amino acid sequence: CASSSYTRDGSRAFF.

This clonotype was recorded many times. The V call is TRBV18, the J call TRBJ1-2, with D perhaps TRBD1 (6 bases). Germline CDR1 and CDR2: KGHSH and LQKENI. The CDR3 totals 13 residues. Trimming left V 5 bases short and J 1 base short, with 8 bases between. The CDR3 is CASSSDSNYGYTF. The CDR3, as DNA: TGTGCCAGCTCATCGGACAGTAACTATGGCTACACCTTC.

The V gene is TRBV28, the J gene TRBJ2-5; 9 positions agree with TRBD2. This CDR3 is built from 16 residues. Losses at the gene ends were 3 bases for V and 5 bases for J; bases not matched to a gene: 10. Germline V gives CDR1 MDHEN, CDR2 SYDVKM. The CDR3 spells CASSFVEGTSWETQYF. CDR3 DNA: TGTGCCAGCAGTTTTGTGGAAGGGACTAGCTGGGAGACCCAGTACTTC.

This clonotype was seen more than once but under ten times. CDR3 amino acids: CASSFRTTSTDTQYF. CDR3 bases: TGTGCCAGTAGTTTTCGGACAACTAGCACAGATACGCAGTATTTT. The genes are TRBV19 and TRBJ2-3; perhaps TRBD1 as D (5 bases). CDR3 size: 15 residues. In germline, CDR1 is LNHDA, CDR2 SQIVND (reference sequence). V was trimmed by 5 bases and J by 0 bases, leaving 12 bases between them.

This clonotype was observed at least ten times. The gene calls are TRBV20-1 and TRBJ2-7, with 10 bases that match TRBD1. This CDR3 has 14 amino acids. Per germline, CDR1 DFQATT and CDR2 SNEGSKA (reference sequence). V lost 4 bases, J lost 4 bases, and 7 bases stayed unmatched. The CDR3: CSAKRDRGGYEQYF. CDR3 bases: TGCAGTGCTAAACGGGACAGGGGTGGGTACGAGCAGTACTTC.